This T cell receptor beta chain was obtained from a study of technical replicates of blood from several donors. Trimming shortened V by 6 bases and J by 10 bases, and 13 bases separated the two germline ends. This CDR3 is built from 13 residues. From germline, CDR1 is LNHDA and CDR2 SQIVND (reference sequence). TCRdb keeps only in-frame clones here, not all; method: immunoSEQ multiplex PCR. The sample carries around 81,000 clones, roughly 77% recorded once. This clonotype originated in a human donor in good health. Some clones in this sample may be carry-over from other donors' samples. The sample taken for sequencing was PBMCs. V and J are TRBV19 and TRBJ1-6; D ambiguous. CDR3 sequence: CASRDSLRSPLHF. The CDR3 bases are TGTGCCAGTAGGGACTCCTTAAGGTCACCCCTCCACTTT.